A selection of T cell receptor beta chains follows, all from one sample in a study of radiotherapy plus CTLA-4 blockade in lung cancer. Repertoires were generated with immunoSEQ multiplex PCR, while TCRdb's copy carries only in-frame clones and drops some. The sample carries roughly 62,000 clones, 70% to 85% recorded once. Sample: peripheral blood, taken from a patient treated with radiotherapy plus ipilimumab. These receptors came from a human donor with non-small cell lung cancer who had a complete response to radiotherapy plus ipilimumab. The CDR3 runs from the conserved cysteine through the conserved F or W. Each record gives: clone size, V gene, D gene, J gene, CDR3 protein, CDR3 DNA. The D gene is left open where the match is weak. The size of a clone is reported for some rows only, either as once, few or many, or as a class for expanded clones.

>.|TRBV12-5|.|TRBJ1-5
CASAHPTGGRSNQPQHF
TGTGCTAGTGCCCACCCTACCGGGGGAAGGAGCAATCAGCCCCAGCATTTT
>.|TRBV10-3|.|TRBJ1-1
CAISPLDSLSLNTEAFF
TGTGCCATCAGTCCTTTGGACAGCCTATCACTTAACACTGAAGCTTTCTTT
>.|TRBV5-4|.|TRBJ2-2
CASSPQRSSNTGELFF
TGTGCCAGCAGCCCGCAGCGGAGCTCGAACACCGGGGAGCTGTTTTTT
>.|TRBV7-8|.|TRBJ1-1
CASSLATGYTDTEAFF
TGTGCCAGCAGCTTAGCAACAGGGTATACAGACACTGAAGCTTTCTTT
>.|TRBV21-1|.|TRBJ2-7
CATLRGGRSVEQYF
TGTGCCACCCTCCGCGGGGGGCGCAGTGTTGAGCAGTACTTC
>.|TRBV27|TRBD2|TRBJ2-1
CASTGSGSYNEQFF
TGTGCCAGCACGGGTAGCGGGAGCTACAATGAGCAGTTCTTC
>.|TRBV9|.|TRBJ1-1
CASSVAMNTEAFF
TGTGCCAGCAGCGTAGCGATGAACACTGAAGCTTTCTTT
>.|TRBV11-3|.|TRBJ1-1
CASSGLIANTEAFF
TGTGCCAGCAGCGGACTGATAGCGAACACTGAAGCTTTCTTT
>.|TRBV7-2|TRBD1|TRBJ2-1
CASSRRTGDYNEQFF
TGTGCCAGCAGCCGTCGGACAGGGGATTACAATGAGCAGTTCTTC
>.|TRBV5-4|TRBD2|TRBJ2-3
CASSAGTSGSTDTQYF
TGTGCCAGCTCGGCCGGGACTAGCGGCTCCACAGATACGCAGTATTTT
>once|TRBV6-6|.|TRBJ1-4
CASSPFRGKLFF
TGTGCCAGCAGCCCCTTCCGGGGAAAACTGTTTTTT
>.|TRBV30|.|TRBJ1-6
CAWSFRSSYNSPLHF
TGTGCCTGGAGTTTTCGGAGCTCCTATAATTCACCCCTCCACTTT
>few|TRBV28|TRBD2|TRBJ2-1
CASSWGLAGGVF
TGTGCCAGCAGTTGGGGACTAGCGGGGGGGGTCTTC
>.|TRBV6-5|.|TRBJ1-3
CASSYSIQDLGNTIYF
TGTGCCAGCAGTTACTCGATTCAGGACCTTGGAAACACCATATATTTT
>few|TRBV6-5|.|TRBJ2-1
CASVTGSSYNEQFF
TGTGCCAGCGTCACAGGGAGCTCCTACAATGAGCAGTTCTTC
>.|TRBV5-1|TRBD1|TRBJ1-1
CASSARGQVNTEAFF
TGCGCCAGCAGCGCTAGGGGGCAGGTGAACACTGAAGCTTTCTTT
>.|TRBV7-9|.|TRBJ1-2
CASSLDRQRSEGSYGYTF
TGTGCCAGCAGCTTAGACAGACAGCGCTCAGAGGGGAGCTATGGCTACACCTTC
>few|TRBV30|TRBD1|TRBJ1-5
CAWSPGQGTYGKTNQPQHF
TGTGCCTGGAGTCCGGGACAGGGCACGTACGGGAAGACGAATCAGCCCCAGCATTTT
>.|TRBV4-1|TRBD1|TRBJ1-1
CASSQIWDRGRAAFF
TGCGCCAGCAGCCAAATATGGGACAGGGGACGAGCGGCTTTCTTT
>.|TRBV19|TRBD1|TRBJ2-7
CASSIDRGRSYEQYF
TGTGCCAGTAGTATAGACAGGGGGAGATCGTACGAGCAGTACTTC
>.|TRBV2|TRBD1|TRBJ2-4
CASSGTGSGKNIQYF
TGTGCCAGCAGTGGGACAGGTTCTGGCAAAAACATTCAGTACTTC
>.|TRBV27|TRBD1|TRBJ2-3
CASRSAGQGVTDTQYF
TGTGCCAGTCGCTCGGCGGGACAGGGAGTCACAGATACGCAGTATTTT
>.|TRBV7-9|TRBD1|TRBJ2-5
CASSLTPGQGIHWETQYF
TGTGCCAGCAGCTTGACCCCGGGACAGGGAATTCATTGGGAGACCCAGTACTTC
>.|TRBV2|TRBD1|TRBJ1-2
CASSEDDRGRGGYTF
TGTGCCAGCAGTGAAGACGACAGGGGGCGAGGTGGCTACACCTTC
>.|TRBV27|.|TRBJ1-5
CASSPLKTYSNQPQHF
TGTGCCAGCAGTCCCCTGAAGACGTATAGCAATCAGCCCCAGCATTTT
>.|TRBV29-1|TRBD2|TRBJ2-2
CSAASGRANTGELFF
TGCAGCGCCGCTAGCGGGAGAGCGAACACCGGGGAGCTGTTTTTT
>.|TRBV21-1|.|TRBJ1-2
CAIGGRDDYGYTF
TGTGCCATCGGGGGCAGGGACGACTATGGCTACACCTTC
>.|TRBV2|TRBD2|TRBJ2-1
CASSYIRAGVNNEQFF
TGTGCCAGCAGTTATATTCGTGCGGGGGTGAACAATGAGCAGTTCTTC
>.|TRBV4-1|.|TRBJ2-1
CASSQDPDREQFF
TGCGCCAGCAGCCAAGATCCGGACAGAGAGCAGTTCTTC
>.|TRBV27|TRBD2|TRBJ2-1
CASSPAGGGGNEQFF
TGTGCCAGCAGTCCCGCGGGCGGGGGGGGTAATGAGCAGTTCTTC
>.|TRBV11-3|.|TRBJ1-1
CASSSDLNTEAFF
TGTGCCAGCAGCTCGGATTTGAACACTGAAGCTTTCTTT
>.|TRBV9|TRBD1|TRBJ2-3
CASSTGGGYTDTQYF
TGTGCCAGCAGCACAGGGGGCGGGTACACAGATACGCAGTATTTT
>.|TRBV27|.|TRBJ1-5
CASRVISTGNQPQHF
TGTGCCAGCAGGGTGATTTCCACGGGCAATCAGCCCCAGCATTTT
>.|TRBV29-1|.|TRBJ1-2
CSVEAGNNGYTF
TGCAGCGTTGAGGCAGGGAATAATGGCTACACCTTC
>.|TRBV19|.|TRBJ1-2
CASSLAGRFDGYTF
TGTGCCAGTAGTTTGGCAGGGCGGTTTGATGGCTACACCTTC
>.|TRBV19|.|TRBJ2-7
CASGQGRSYEQYF
TGTGCCAGTGGGCAGGGCCGCTCCTACGAGCAGTACTTC
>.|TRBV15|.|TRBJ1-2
CATSGLDSEGGGYTF
TGTGCCACCAGCGGTCTGGACAGTGAGGGAGGCGGCTACACCTTC
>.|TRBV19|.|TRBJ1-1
CASSRGGRGTEAFF
TGTGCCAGTAGTAGAGGGGGGCGTGGGACTGAAGCTTTCTTT
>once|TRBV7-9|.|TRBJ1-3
CASSPTDGREAGNTIYF
TGTGCCAGCAGCCCGACCGACGGCAGGGAGGCTGGAAACACCATATATTTT
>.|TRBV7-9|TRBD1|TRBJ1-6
CASSPRQGWNSPLHF
TGTGCCAGCAGCCCCCGACAGGGGTGGAATTCACCCCTCCACTTT
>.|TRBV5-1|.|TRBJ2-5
CASSVRQGVEETQYF
TGCGCCAGCAGCGTAAGACAAGGGGTAGAAGAGACCCAGTACTTC
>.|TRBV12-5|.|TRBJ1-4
CASGPGRATNEKLFF
TGTGCTAGTGGGCCGGGACGGGCAACTAATGAAAAACTGTTTTTT
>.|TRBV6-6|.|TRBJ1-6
CASSVWTDSPLHF
TGTGCCAGCAGTGTATGGACAGATTCACCCCTCCACTTT
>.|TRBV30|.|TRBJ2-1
CAWSGDTNMGQFF
TGTGCCTGGAGTGGGGACACCAACATGGGGCAGTTCTTC
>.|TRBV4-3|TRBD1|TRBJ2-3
CASSQGDREADTQYF
TGCGCCAGCAGCCAAGGGGACAGGGAAGCAGATACGCAGTATTTT
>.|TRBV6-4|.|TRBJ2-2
CASSDRGFPGELFF
TGTGCCAGCAGTGACCGGGGATTCCCCGGGGAGCTGTTTTTT
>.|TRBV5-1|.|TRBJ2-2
CASSSTGQNTGELFF
TGCGCCAGCAGCTCGACAGGCCAGAACACCGGGGAGCTGTTTTTT
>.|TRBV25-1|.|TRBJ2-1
CASSEGFSYNEQFF
TGTGCCAGCAGTGAAGGGTTTTCCTACAATGAGCAGTTCTTC
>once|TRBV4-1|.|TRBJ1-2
CASSQAGGLIPYGYTF
TGCGCCAGCAGCCAAGCGGGGGGGTTGATCCCTTATGGCTACACCTTC
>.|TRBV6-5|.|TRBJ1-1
CASNPGREGTEAFF
TGTGCCAGCAATCCGGGCAGGGAAGGAACTGAAGCTTTCTTT
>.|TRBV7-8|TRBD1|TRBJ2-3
CASSFAGGSADTQYF
TGTGCCAGCAGCTTCGCAGGGGGCAGCGCCGATACGCAGTATTTT
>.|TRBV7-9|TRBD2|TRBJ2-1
CASSLTSGGDEQFF
TGTGCCAGCAGCTTGACTAGCGGAGGCGATGAGCAGTTCTTC
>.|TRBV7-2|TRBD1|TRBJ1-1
CASSSGGTANTEAFF
TGTGCCAGCAGCTCAGGGGGTACTGCGAACACTGAAGCTTTCTTT